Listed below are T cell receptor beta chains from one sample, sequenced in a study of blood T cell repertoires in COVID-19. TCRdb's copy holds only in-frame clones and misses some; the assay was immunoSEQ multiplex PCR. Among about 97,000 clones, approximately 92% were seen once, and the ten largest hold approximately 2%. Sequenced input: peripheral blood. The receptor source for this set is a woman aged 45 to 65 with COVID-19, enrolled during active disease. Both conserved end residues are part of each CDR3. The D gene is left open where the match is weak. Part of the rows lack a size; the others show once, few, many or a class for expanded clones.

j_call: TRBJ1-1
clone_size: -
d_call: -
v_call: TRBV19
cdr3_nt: TGTGCCAGTAGTATGAGAGCAGGGCGAGGGGGCACTGAAGCTTTCTTT
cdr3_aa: CASSMRAGRGGTEAFF

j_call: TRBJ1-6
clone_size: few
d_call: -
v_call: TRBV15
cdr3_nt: TGTGCCACCAGCAGTGGGCCGAATTCACCCCTCCACTTT
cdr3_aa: CATSSGPNSPLHF

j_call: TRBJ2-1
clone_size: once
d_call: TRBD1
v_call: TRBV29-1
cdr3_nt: TGCAGCGCTGGCAGGGGGCCCCGGGGTGAGCAGTTCTTC
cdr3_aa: CSAGRGPRGEQFF

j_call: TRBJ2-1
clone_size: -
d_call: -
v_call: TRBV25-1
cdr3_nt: TGTGCCAGCAGTGAACAGGGCAGGGGTGAGCAGTTCTTC
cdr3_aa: CASSEQGRGEQFF

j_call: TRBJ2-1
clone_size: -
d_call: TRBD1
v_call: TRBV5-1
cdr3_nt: TGCGCCAGCAGCCAGACAGGGTTGGGAATAGGGGAGCAGTTCTTC
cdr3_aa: CASSQTGLGIGEQFF

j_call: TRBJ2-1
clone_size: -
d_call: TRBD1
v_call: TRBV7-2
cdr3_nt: TGTGCCAGCAGCGCACAGGGGTCCCGTCTGGAGTTCTTC
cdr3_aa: CASSAQGSRLEFF

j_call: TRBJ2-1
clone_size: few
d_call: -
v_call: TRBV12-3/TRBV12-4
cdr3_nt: TGTGCCAGCAGTGACTGGGGAGGCAATGAGCAGTTCTTC
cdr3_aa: CASSDWGGNEQFF

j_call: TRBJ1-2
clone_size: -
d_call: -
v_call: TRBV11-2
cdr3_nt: TGTGCCAGCAGCCACGGGACAACCAGTGGCTACACCTTC
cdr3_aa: CASSHGTTSGYTF

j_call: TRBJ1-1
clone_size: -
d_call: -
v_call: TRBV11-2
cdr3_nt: TGTGCCAGCAGCGACACCCCTCTACCGGGACACATGAACACTGAAGCTTTCTTT
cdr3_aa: CASSDTPLPGHMNTEAFF

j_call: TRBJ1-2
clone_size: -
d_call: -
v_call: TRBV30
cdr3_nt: TGTGCCTGGAGTCCATCATTAAGGTGGACTAATGGCTACACCTTC
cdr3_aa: CAWSPSLRWTNGYTF

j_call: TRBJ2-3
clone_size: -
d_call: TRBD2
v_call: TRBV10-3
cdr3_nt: TGTGCCATCAGTGGAGCGGGGGCTCTCACAGATACGCAGTATTTT
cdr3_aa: CAISGAGALTDTQYF

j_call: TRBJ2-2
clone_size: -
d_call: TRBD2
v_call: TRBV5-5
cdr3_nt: TGTGCCAGCAGCTTGGGGCGGGGGATGCACACCGGGGAGCTGTTTTTT
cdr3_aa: CASSLGRGMHTGELFF

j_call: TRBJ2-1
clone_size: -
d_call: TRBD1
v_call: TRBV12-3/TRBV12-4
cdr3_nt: TGTGCCAGCAGTTCTCAACAGGGGCGGCAGTTCTTC
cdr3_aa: CASSSQQGRQFF

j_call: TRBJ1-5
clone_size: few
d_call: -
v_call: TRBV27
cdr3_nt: TGTGCCAGCAGTTCCCAAGGGGGAGGGAGGCCCCAGCATTTT
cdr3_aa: CASSSQGGGRPQHF

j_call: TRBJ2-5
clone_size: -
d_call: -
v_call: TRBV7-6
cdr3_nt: TGTGCCAGCAGCTTAAGCAGGGGAGAGACCCAGTACTTC
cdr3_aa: CASSLSRGETQYF

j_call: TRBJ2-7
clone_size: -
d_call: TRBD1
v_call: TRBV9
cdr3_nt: TGTGCCAGCAGCGTAGGCCCGGGACAGGGTAGCTGGGAGCAGTACTTC
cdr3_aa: CASSVGPGQGSWEQYF

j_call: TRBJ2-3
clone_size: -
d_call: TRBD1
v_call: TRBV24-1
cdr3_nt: TGTGCCACCAGTGATTCCGGGACAGGGCCCAGCACAGATACGCAGTATTTT
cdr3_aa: CATSDSGTGPSTDTQYF

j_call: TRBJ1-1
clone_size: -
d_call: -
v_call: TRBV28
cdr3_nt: TGTGCCAGCAGGAGCCCTTTGTGGGGGGTTGGGGCTTTCTTT
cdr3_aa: CASRSPLWGVGAFF

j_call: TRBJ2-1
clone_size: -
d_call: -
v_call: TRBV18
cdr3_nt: TGTGCCAGCTCACGTGGAGGGTCGGCGGACAATGAGCAGTTCTTC
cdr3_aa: CASSRGGSADNEQFF

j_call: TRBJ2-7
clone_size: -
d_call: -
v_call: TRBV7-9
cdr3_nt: TGTGCCAGCAGCCCGGACGGGGGGCTTAGCTCCTACGAGCAGTACTTC
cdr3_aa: CASSPDGGLSSYEQYF

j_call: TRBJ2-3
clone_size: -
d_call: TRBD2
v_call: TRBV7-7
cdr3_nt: TGTGCCAGCAGCCGAGACCCTAGCGGGGGGACAGATACGCAGTATTTT
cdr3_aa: CASSRDPSGGTDTQYF

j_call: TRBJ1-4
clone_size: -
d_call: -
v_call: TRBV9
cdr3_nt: TGTGCCAGCAGCTTCGACAGCGTCGGGGAAAAACTGTTTTTT
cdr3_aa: CASSFDSVGEKLFF

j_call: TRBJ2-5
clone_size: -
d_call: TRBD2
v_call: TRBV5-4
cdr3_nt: TGTGCCAGCAGCTTGGTGGGGGGGACCAAAGAGACCCAGTACTTC
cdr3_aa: CASSLVGGTKETQYF

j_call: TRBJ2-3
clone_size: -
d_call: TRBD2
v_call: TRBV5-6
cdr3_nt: TGTGCCAGCAGCTCCCGAGCGGGGAGGAAGGATACGCAGTATTTT
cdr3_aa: CASSSRAGRKDTQYF

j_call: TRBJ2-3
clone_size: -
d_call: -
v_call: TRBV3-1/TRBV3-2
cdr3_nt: TGTGCCAGCAGCCAAGTGAAGGCAGGGCTCACAGATACGCAGTATTTT
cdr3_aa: CASSQVKAGLTDTQYF

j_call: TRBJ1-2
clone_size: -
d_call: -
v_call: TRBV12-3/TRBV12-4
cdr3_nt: TGTGCCAGCAGTTTAGGGGCTGGGGGCTACACCTTC
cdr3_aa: CASSLGAGGYTF

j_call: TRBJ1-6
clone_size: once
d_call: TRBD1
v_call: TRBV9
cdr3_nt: TGTGCCAGCAACCTGGGACAGGGGGCCGGTTCACCCCTCCACTTT
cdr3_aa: CASNLGQGAGSPLHF

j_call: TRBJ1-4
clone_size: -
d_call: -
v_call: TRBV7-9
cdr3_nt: TGTGCCAGCAGCCCCCCCGGAGAAGAAAAACTGTTTTTT
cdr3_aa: CASSPPGEEKLFF

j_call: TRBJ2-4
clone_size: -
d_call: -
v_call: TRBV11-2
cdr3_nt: TGTGCCAGCAGCTTAGCCCGGGGGGCGACGAACATTCAGTACTTC
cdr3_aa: CASSLARGATNIQYF

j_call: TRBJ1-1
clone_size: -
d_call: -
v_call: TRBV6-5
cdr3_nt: TGTGCCAGCAGGCGGGGCCTGAACACTGAAGCTTTCTTT
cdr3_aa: CASRRGLNTEAFF

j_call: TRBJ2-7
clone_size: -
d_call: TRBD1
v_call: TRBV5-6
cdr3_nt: TGTGCCAGCAGCTCAACGGGACAGGGAACCGAGCAGTACTTC
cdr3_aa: CASSSTGQGTEQYF

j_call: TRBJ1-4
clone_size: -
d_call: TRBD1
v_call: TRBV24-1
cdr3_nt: TGTGCCACCAGTGACGGAGGGACAGGGGATGAAAAACTGTTTTTT
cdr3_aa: CATSDGGTGDEKLFF

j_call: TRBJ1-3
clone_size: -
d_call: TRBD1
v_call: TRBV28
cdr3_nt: TGTGCCAGCAGTTTTAACAGGGGATACACCATATATTTT
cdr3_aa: CASSFNRGYTIYF

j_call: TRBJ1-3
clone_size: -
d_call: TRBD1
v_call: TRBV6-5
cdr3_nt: TGTGCCAGCAAACAGGGGGCAGGAAACACCATATATTTT
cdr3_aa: CASKQGAGNTIYF

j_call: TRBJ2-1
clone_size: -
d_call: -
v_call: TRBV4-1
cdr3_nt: TGCGCCAGCAGCCCCGGCCCGGGACTCCCCTACAATGAGCAGTTCTTC
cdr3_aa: CASSPGPGLPYNEQFF

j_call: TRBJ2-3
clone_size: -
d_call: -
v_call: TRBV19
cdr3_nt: TGTGCCAGTAGTATAGGTGCAGGGAGCACAGATACGCAGTATTTT
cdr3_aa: CASSIGAGSTDTQYF

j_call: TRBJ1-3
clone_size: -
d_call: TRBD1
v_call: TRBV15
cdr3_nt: TGTGCCACCAGCACCCCCTCCGGGACAGGGAGATTTGGCGGAGGAAACACCATATATTTT
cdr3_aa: CATSTPSGTGRFGGGNTIYF

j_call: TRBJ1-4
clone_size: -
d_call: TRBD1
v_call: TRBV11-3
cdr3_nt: TGTGCCAGCAGCGCTGGGACAGCCGCAACTAATGAAAAACTGTTTTTT
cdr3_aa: CASSAGTAATNEKLFF

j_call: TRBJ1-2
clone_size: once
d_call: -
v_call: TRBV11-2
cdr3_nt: TGTGCCAGCAGCCTCAAAGCGGACCCTAACTATGGCTACACCTTC
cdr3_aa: CASSLKADPNYGYTF

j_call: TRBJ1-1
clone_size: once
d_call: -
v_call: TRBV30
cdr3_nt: TGTGCCTGGAGTGTACGAAGGGCCCGGCAGGGCGGGAGGACTGAAGCTTTCTTT
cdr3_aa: CAWSVRRARQGGRTEAFF

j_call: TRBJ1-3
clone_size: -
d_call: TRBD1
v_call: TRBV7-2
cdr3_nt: TGTGCCAGCAGCTTAAGGGGGACAGGGCCCTTCTCTGGAAACACCATATATTTT
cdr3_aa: CASSLRGTGPFSGNTIYF

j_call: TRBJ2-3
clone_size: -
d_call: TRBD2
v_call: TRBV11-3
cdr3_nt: TGTGCCAGCAGCTCCAGCGGGGGGGCCGGGACAGATACGCAGTATTTT
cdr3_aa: CASSSSGGAGTDTQYF

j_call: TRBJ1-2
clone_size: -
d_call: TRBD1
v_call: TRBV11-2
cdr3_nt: TGTGCCAGCAGCCGAGGACAGGGGGCGGATGGCTACACCTTC
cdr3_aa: CASSRGQGADGYTF

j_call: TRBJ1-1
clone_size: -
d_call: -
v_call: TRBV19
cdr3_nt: TGTGCCAGTAGCATAGACATGAACACTGAAGCTTTCTTT
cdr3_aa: CASSIDMNTEAFF

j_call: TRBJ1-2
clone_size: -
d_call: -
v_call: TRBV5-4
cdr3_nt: TGTGCCAGCAAGGAGGGCTGGGACTATGGCTACACCTTC
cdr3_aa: CASKEGWDYGYTF

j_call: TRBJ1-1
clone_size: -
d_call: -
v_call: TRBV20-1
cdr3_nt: TGCAGTGCTAGTCCGGTGAACACTGAAGCTTTCTTT
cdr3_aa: CSASPVNTEAFF

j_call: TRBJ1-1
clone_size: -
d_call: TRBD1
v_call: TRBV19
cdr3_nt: TGTGCCAGCGGACAGGGTGGCACTGAAGCTTTCTTT
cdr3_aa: CASGQGGTEAFF

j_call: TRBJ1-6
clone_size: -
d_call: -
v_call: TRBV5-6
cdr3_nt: TGTGCCAGCAGCTTGGGGCTGCAGGGCGCTTCACCCCTCCACTTT
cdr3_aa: CASSLGLQGASPLHF

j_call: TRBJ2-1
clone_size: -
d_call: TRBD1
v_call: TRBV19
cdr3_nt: TGTGCCAGTAGTATTAGGGGGCCCTACAATGAGCAGTTCTTC
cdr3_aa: CASSIRGPYNEQFF